The 5 T cell receptor beta chains below come from one sample, sequenced in a study of blood T cells in healthy people across ages. Through a sample-barcoded 5' primer and a J-beta primer mix, a second PCR was run for roughly 7 to 12 cycles. MiXCR, run by TCRdb on the 5' RACE reads, gives a single entry per CDR3 protein. The table includes over 500,000 distinct CDR3 sequences, over 40% detected once. The sequenced material came from blood. These receptors were collected from a woman older than 75 in good health.

This CDR3 is CSDRRGTDTQYF. The CDR3 DNA reads TGCAGCGACCGTCGGGGCACAGATACGCAGTATTTT. The J gene is TRBJ2-3, the V gene TRBV29-1; D gene unclear. Germline CDR1 SQVTM, CDR2 ANQGSEA. The CDR3 covers 12 residues. The V and J ends lost 7 bases and 1 base respectively, with 9 bases between them.

The CDR3 protein is CATSDFRTSPSNEQFF. CDR3 DNA: TGTGCCACCAGTGATTTTAGGACTAGCCCAAGCAATGAGCAGTTCTTC. The chain has TRBV24-1 and TRBJ2-1; 8 bases line up with TRBD2. Germline-derived CDR1 and CDR2 are KGHDR and SFDVKD. The length of the CDR3 is 16 residues. V lost 1 base and J lost 6; bases outside the gene matches: 7.

The genes are TRBV28 and TRBJ1-1; a possible D gene is TRBD1 (6 bases). Trimming removed 5 bases at V and 1 base at J, with 14 bases between. This CDR3 has 15 amino acids. The germline V gene encodes CDR1 MDHEN and CDR2 SYDVKM. The DNA of the CDR3 is TGTGCCAGCAGTCCTGGGGGGCAGCGGAACACTGAAGCTTTCTTT. Translation gives CASSPGGQRNTEAFF.

V usage is TRBV5-1 and J usage is TRBJ1-2, with D unclear. CDR1 SGHRS and CDR2 YFSETQ come from the germline V gene. The V and J ends lost 0 bases and 5 bases respectively, with 8 bases between them. This CDR3 spans 13 amino acids. The CDR3 DNA sequence: TGCGCCAGCAGCTTGGACCCTCAATATGGCTACACCTTC. Amino acids: CASSLDPQYGYTF.

The chain combines TRBV27 with TRBJ1-1, with D unclear. CDR3 length: 13 amino acids. The germline gives CDR1 MNHEY, CDR2 SMNVEV (reference sequence). The ends were cut back, 7 bases at V and 2 bases at J, with 11 bases in the middle. The CDR3 sequence is CASKWGGNTEAFF. The CDR3 coding sequence is TGTGCCAGCAAATGGGGTGGTAACACTGAAGCTTTCTTT.